A selection of T cell receptor beta chains follows, all from one sample in a study of radiotherapy plus CTLA-4 blockade in lung cancer. Profiling relied on immunoSEQ multiplex PCR, and the TCRdb table lists in-frame clones only, not all of them. The sample lists about 33,000 clones; 75% to 90% were seen once. Sequencing was performed on peripheral blood, taken from a patient treated with radiotherapy plus ipilimumab. All receptors derive from a human donor with non-small cell lung cancer that progressed on radiotherapy plus ipilimumab. Both conserved end residues are part of each CDR3. The D gene is left open where the match is weak. A clone size is listed for some rows: how often the clone was seen (once, few, many), or a class if it is expanded.

CASSLKVGQGRNEQYF	TGTGCCAGCAGCCTAAAAGTAGGACAGGGGCGCAACGAGCAGTACTTC	.	TRBJ2-7	TRBV21-1	.
CATRLSEDFYEQYF	TGTGCCACTAGACTGTCGGAGGACTTCTACGAGCAGTACTTC	.	TRBJ2-7	TRBV19	medium-sized
CASRVGQGVRTGELFF	TGTGCCAGTCGGGTCGGGCAGGGGGTTCGGACCGGGGAGCTGTTTTTT	TRBD1	TRBJ2-2	TRBV19	once
CASSLRGQGDAQYF	TGTGCCAGCAGTTTACGGGGACAGGGGGACGCGCAGTACTTC	TRBD1	TRBJ2-7	TRBV6-5	once
CASSESMTGGSYEQYF	TGTGCCAGCAGTGAATCGATGACAGGGGGATCCTACGAGCAGTACTTC	TRBD1	TRBJ2-7	TRBV6-1	.
CASSGLAGGPDTQYF	TGTGCCAGCAGCGGACTAGCGGGCGGGCCAGATACGCAGTATTTT	.	TRBJ2-3	TRBV21-1	once
CASSVGDSEQYF	TGTGCCAGCAGCGTAGGAGACAGCGAGCAGTACTTC	.	TRBJ2-7	TRBV9	few
CASSDRSYEQYF	TGTGCCAGCAGTGACAGGTCCTACGAGCAGTACTTC	.	TRBJ2-7	TRBV27	few
CASSFSPSDQPQHF	TGCGCCAGCAGCTTTAGTCCTAGTGATCAGCCCCAGCATTTT	.	TRBJ1-5	TRBV5-1	.
CASSYRPGQVNTEAFF	TGTGCCAGCAGCTACAGACCGGGACAGGTGAACACTGAAGCTTTCTTT	TRBD1	TRBJ1-1	TRBV6-5	.
CASSSGQGATIHQPQHF	TGTGCCAGCAGCTCAGGACAGGGGGCAACGATTCATCAGCCCCAGCATTTT	TRBD1	TRBJ1-5	TRBV7-2	once
CASSVDPGGNYGYTF	TGTGCCAGCAGCGTTGACCCAGGAGGTAATTATGGCTACACCTTC	.	TRBJ1-2	TRBV9	.
CASSQERSLHGYTF	TGCGCCAGCAGCCAAGAGCGGTCCCTCCATGGCTACACCTTC	.	TRBJ1-2	TRBV4-1	.
CASSDNTGELFF	TGTGCCAGCAGTGATAATACCGGGGAGCTGTTTTTT	.	TRBJ2-2	TRBV2	.
CSVEALDSQETQYF	TGCAGCGTTGAAGCCTTGGACAGCCAAGAGACCCAGTACTTC	.	TRBJ2-5	TRBV29-1	.
CASSFSGGAETQYF	TGTGCCAGCAGCTTTAGCGGGGGGGCTGAGACCCAGTACTTC	TRBD2	TRBJ2-5	TRBV7-2	.
CATARRRTEAFF	TGTGCCACCGCAAGGAGGAGGACTGAAGCTTTCTTT	.	TRBJ1-1	TRBV19	.
CASSQTTGETQYF	TGCGCCAGCAGCCAGACGACAGGAGAGACCCAGTACTTC	.	TRBJ2-5	TRBV4-1	.
CASSPKARVGTEAFF	TGTGCCAGCAGCCCAAAGGCCAGGGTAGGAACTGAAGCTTTCTTT	.	TRBJ1-1	TRBV5-8	.
CASSEGQGPSPLHF	TGTGCCAGCAGTGAAGGACAGGGCCCCTCACCCCTCCACTTT	TRBD1	TRBJ1-6	TRBV2	once
CASSRGQGGNQPQHF	TGTGCCAGCAGCCGCGGACAGGGAGGCAATCAGCCCCAGCATTTT	TRBD1	TRBJ1-5	TRBV9	.
CASRSGGASTDTQYF	TGTGCCAGCAGGAGCGGGGGGGCTAGCACAGATACGCAGTATTTT	TRBD2	TRBJ2-3	TRBV4-2	.
CASSQVVLAGPTGELFF	TGCGCCAGCAGCCAAGTGGTACTAGCGGGGCCCACCGGGGAGCTGTTTTTT	TRBD2	TRBJ2-2	TRBV4-1	once
CASKGQGTYEQYF	TGTGCCAGCAAGGGACAGGGTACCTACGAGCAGTACTTC	TRBD1	TRBJ2-7	TRBV2	once
CASSFGRGIETQYF	TGTGCCAGCAGCTTTGGCAGGGGCATAGAGACCCAGTACTTC	.	TRBJ2-5	TRBV11-2	once
CASSLSGILYEQYF	TGTGCCAGCAGCTTAAGCGGAATCCTCTACGAGCAGTACTTC	.	TRBJ2-7	TRBV7-2	once
CASTHLRGQDEQYF	TGTGCCAGCACTCACCTGCGGGGTCAGGACGAGCAGTACTTC	.	TRBJ2-7	TRBV13	.
CASKDSGGALAGTQYF	TGTGCCAGTAAGGATAGCGGGGGGGCCCTGGCCGGGACCCAGTACTTC	TRBD2	TRBJ2-5	TRBV19	.
CASREAGSSYNEQFF	TGTGCCAGCAGGGAAGCGGGCAGCTCCTACAATGAGCAGTTCTTC	.	TRBJ2-1	TRBV6-1	.
CASSQDRTGKNYGYTF	TGTGCCAGCAGCCAGGACAGGACGGGGAAGAACTATGGCTACACCTTC	TRBD1	TRBJ1-2	TRBV4-2	.
CASPDWDTQYF	TGCGCCAGCCCTGACTGGGATACGCAGTATTTT	.	TRBJ2-3	TRBV10-1	.
CASAPGRGSTYEQYF	TGTGCCAGCGCCCCCGGCCGGGGGTCGACCTACGAGCAGTACTTC	.	TRBJ2-7	TRBV6-1	.
CASRRGQGARGTEAFF	TGTGCCAGCAGACGGGGGCAGGGGGCGAGGGGGACTGAAGCTTTCTTT	TRBD1	TRBJ1-1	TRBV27	.
CASSFGQGADTQYF	TGTGCCAGCTCATTCGGACAGGGGGCAGATACGCAGTATTTT	TRBD1	TRBJ2-3	TRBV18	once
CASSGDTDNSPLHF	TGCGCCAGCAGCGGGGACACCGATAATTCACCCCTCCACTTT	.	TRBJ1-6	TRBV5-1	.
CASSLEPGQGETQYF	TGTGCCAGCAGCTTAGAACCGGGACAGGGGGAGACCCAGTACTTC	TRBD1	TRBJ2-5	TRBV7-9	.
CASSPGASYEQYF	TGTGCCAGCTCACCTGGGGCTTCCTACGAGCAGTACTTC	.	TRBJ2-7	TRBV18	.
CASSFRPWTGGNYGYTF	TGTGCCAGCAGTTTCCGTCCTTGGACAGGGGGGAACTATGGCTACACCTTC	TRBD1	TRBJ1-2	TRBV27	.
CASSIQGTNEKLFF	TGTGCCAGCAGTATACAGGGAACTAATGAAAAACTGTTTTTT	.	TRBJ1-4	TRBV2	.
CASSSGGYTF	TGTGCCAGCAGCTCGGGAGGCTACACCTTC	.	TRBJ1-2	TRBV7-9	.
CSVELAGALGETQYF	TGCAGCGTTGAATTAGCGGGAGCCCTGGGGGAGACCCAGTACTTC	TRBD2	TRBJ2-5	TRBV29-1	once